The rows below give T cell receptor beta chains drawn from one sample of a study. TCRdb itself ran the RT-PCR reads through MiXCR, one entry per CDR3 protein. The table lists almost 700,000 distinct CDR3 sequences, about 14% of them singletons. Sequenced input: memory CD4+ T cells from blood. The receptors were sampled from a female donor in good health, serving as a healthy control. Both conserved end residues are part of each CDR3. D genes are given only for firm matches. Expanded clones get a size class; other rows say once, few or many, or leave the size out.

d_gene	v_gene	j_gene	abundance	CDR3aa	CDR3nt
.	TRBV6-5	TRBJ1-1	many	CASSSITEAFF	TGTGCCAGCAGCTCCATCACTGAAGCTTTCTTT
TRBD1	TRBV10-3	TRBJ1-1	few	CAISESPDRGNTEAFF	TGTGCCATCAGTGAGTCTCCGGACAGGGGGAACACTGAAGCTTTCTTT
TRBD1	TRBV6-5	TRBJ1-5	many	CASSAGGGYQPQHF	TGTGCCAGCAGTGCAGGGGGCGGTTATCAGCCCCAGCATTTT
TRBD1	TRBV28	TRBJ2-3	.	CAGNPEGQGPDTQYF	TGTGCCGGCAATCCGGAGGGACAGGGCCCAGATACGCAGTATTTT
.	TRBV4-2	TRBJ2-6	.	CASSQDGGITGANVLTF	TGTGCCAGCAGCCAAGATGGGGGGATAACTGGGGCCAACGTCCTGACTTTC
.	TRBV7-9	TRBJ1-4	.	CASSEWGSLGKLFF	TGTGCCAGCAGTGAGTGGGGGAGTCTTGGAAAACTGTTTTTT
TRBD2	TRBV5-1	TRBJ2-1	.	CASSGGSAGNNEQFF	TGCGCCAGCAGCGGGGGGTCAGCGGGAAACAATGAGCAGTTCTTC
.	TRBV11-2	TRBJ1-6	few	CASSPGAGVSPLHF	TGTGCCAGCAGCCCCGGGGCAGGGGTGTCACCCCTCCACTTT
.	TRBV11-2	TRBJ2-3	.	CASSSTIGETDTQYF	TGTGCCAGCAGCTCCACAATTGGGGAAACAGATACGCAGTATTTT
.	TRBV6-5	TRBJ2-4	.	CASSPAGGFRKNIQYF	TGTGCCAGCAGCCCCGCAGGAGGGTTCAGAAAAAACATTCAGTACTTC
.	TRBV10-3	TRBJ2-5	.	CAISESTGKGTQETQYF	TGTGCCATCAGTGAAAGTACAGGGAAAGGGACCCAAGAGACCCAGTACTTC